This TCR beta chain is drawn from a study of blood T cell repertoires in COVID-19. Those enrolled in Seattle joined during active infection and were followed longitudinally afterward. CDR3 size: 15 residues. The germline CDR1 and CDR2 sequences are LNHDA and SQIVND (reference sequence). V was shortened by 3 bases and J by 1 base, with 12 bases between the two germline ends. In the source study's methods: Amplification with reference gene primers provided the estimates of nucleated cell counts. TCRdb's table, derived via immunoSEQ multiplex PCR, lists solely in-frame clones and lacks some. V and J calls and clone size follow that table, whereas D and trimming were derived from the DNA. Among about 88,000 clones listed, about 83% were seen once.

The V gene is TRBV19, the J gene TRBJ1-1; no definite D call. This clonotype was obtained from an older woman with COVID-19, enrolled during active disease. The material sequenced was peripheral blood. Here the CDR3 DNA reads TGTGCCAGTAGTATGGCCGGGGAGGCGAACACTGAAGCTTTCTTT. It is translated as CASSMAGEANTEAFF.